These T cell receptor beta chains were read from a single sample in a study of shared clonotypes between healthy human individuals. Repertoires were generated with immunoSEQ multiplex PCR, while TCRdb's copy carries only in-frame clones and drops some. This table has about 650,000 clones, roughly 95% appearing once. Material: naive CD8+ T cells sorted from blood. These TCRs come from a woman between 25 and 40 years old in good health. The CDR3 runs from the conserved cysteine through the conserved F or W. The D gene is left open where the match is weak. Where a row states a size, it is once, few, many or the class of an expanded clone; other rows omit it.

NA,TRBV5-4,TRBJ2-3,NA,CASSLKERYRTDTQYF,TGTGCCAGCAGCTTGAAGGAGAGGTACCGCACAGATACGCAGTATTTT
NA,TRBV7-9,TRBJ1-1,TRBD1,CASSLALQGATEAFF,TGTGCCAGCAGCTTAGCCTTACAGGGGGCCACTGAAGCTTTCTTT
NA,TRBV15,TRBJ1-5,NA,CATSRETSNQPQHF,TGTGCCACCAGCAGAGAGACCTCGAATCAGCCCCAGCATTTT
NA,TRBV6-4,TRBJ2-7,TRBD2,CASSPGVAGYEQYF,TGTGCCAGCAGCCCCGGGGTAGCGGGCTACGAGCAGTACTTC
NA,TRBV11-2,TRBJ2-2,TRBD1,CASSYGQGRRTGELFF,TGTGCCAGCAGCTACGGACAGGGCCGAAGGACCGGGGAGCTGTTTTTT
NA,TRBV28,TRBJ2-7,TRBD2,CASSSEREVRYEQYF,TGTGCCAGCAGTTCAGAGCGGGAGGTGCGGTACGAGCAGTACTTC
NA,TRBV2,TRBJ1-1,NA,CASRTVEAFF,TGTGCCAGCAGGACGGTTGAAGCTTTCTTT
NA,TRBV6-6,TRBJ1-1,TRBD1,CASSWTGEAEAFF,TGTGCCAGCAGTTGGACAGGCGAGGCTGAAGCTTTCTTT
NA,TRBV6-5,TRBJ2-1,TRBD2,CASCEKLAGGHEQFF,TGTGCCAGTTGCGAGAAACTAGCGGGAGGGCATGAGCAGTTCTTC
NA,TRBV5-4,TRBJ2-7,NA,CASSSGNYEQYF,TGTGCCAGCAGCTCAGGAAACTACGAGCAGTACTTC
NA,TRBV28,TRBJ2-1,TRBD2,CASSWPREGSYNEQFF,TGTGCCAGCAGTTGGCCCAGGGAGGGATCCTACAATGAGCAGTTCTTC
NA,TRBV11-2,TRBJ2-5,TRBD2,CASSTEGLAGSETQYF,TGTGCCAGCAGCACTGAGGGACTAGCGGGATCAGAGACCCAGTACTTC
NA,TRBV7-8,TRBJ2-1,TRBD2,CASSQGLAAYNEQFF,TGTGCCAGCAGCCAGGGACTAGCGGCCTACAATGAGCAGTTCTTC
NA,TRBV7-9,TRBJ2-3,NA,CASSSLADTQYF,TGTGCCAGCAGCTCCCTGGCTGATACGCAGTATTTT
once,TRBV6-1,TRBJ2-7,TRBD2,CAHGSGSSYEQYF,TGTGCCCACGGGAGCGGGAGCTCCTACGAGCAGTACTTC
NA,TRBV15,TRBJ1-3,NA,CATSRRSGATFSGNTIYF,TGTGCCACCAGCAGAAGATCAGGGGCCACCTTCTCTGGAAACACCATATATTTT
NA,TRBV4-1,TRBJ2-1,TRBD2,CASSQDPLAGEEFF,TGCGCCAGCAGCCAAGATCCGCTAGCGGGAGAGGAGTTCTTC
once,TRBV7-9,TRBJ2-1,TRBD2,CASSLIVRAGRFEQFF,TGTGCCAGCAGCCTAATAGTCCGGGCCGGGAGGTTTGAGCAGTTCTTC
NA,TRBV11-1,TRBJ1-1,NA,CASSLGIYTEAFF,TGTGCCAGCAGCTTAGGCATCTACACTGAAGCTTTCTTT
NA,TRBV7-8,TRBJ1-3,NA,CASSFYFRDIGNTIYF,TGTGCCAGCAGCTTCTACTTCCGGGACATCGGAAACACCATATATTTT
NA,TRBV4-1,TRBJ2-2,NA,CASSQVLAGQNTGELFF,TGCGCCAGCAGCCAAGTGTTGGCGGGGCAGAACACCGGGGAGCTGTTTTTT
NA,TRBV19,TRBJ1-1,NA,CASSNDRQPNTEAFF,TGTGCCAGTAGTAACGACCGACAACCGAACACTGAAGCTTTCTTT
NA,TRBV5-6,TRBJ2-3,NA,CASSPENRDTQYF,TGTGCCAGCAGCCCGGAAAATAGAGATACGCAGTATTTT
NA,TRBV4-1,TRBJ2-7,TRBD2,CASSQEGNSGGSHEQYF,TGCGCCAGCAGCCAAGAAGGGAATAGCGGGGGTTCCCACGAGCAGTACTTC
NA,TRBV9,TRBJ2-7,NA,CASSVDRAAKLDDEQYF,TGTGCCAGCAGCGTAGACAGGGCCGCAAAACTGGATGACGAGCAGTACTTC
once,TRBV5-5,TRBJ2-1,NA,CASSSVGRGARNEQFF,TGTGCCAGCAGCTCGGTCGGGCGGGGCGCAAGAAATGAGCAGTTCTTC
NA,TRBV28,TRBJ2-1,NA,CASSSRDTPMNEQFF,TGTGCCAGCAGTTCCAGGGACACCCCAATGAATGAGCAGTTCTTC
NA,TRBV14,TRBJ2-1,TRBD1,CASSPEGQGAIEQFF,TGTGCCAGCAGCCCCGAAGGACAGGGGGCGATAGAGCAGTTCTTC
NA,TRBV3-1/TRBV3-2,TRBJ1-1,NA,CASSRLHHF,TGTGCCAGCAGCCGGTTACACCACTTT
NA,TRBV19,TRBJ2-7,NA,CASSMTAAYEQYF,TGTGCCAGTAGTATGACCGCTGCCTACGAGCAGTACTTC
NA,TRBV28,TRBJ2-2,NA,CASTMGLAAGELFF,TGTGCCAGCACCATGGGCCTAGCAGCCGGGGAGCTGTTTTTT
once,TRBV7-6,TRBJ1-4,TRBD1,CASSLKARGQGAMGEKLFF,TGTGCCAGCAGCTTAAAGGCGCGGGGACAGGGGGCGATGGGTGAAAAACTGTTTTTT
NA,TRBV28,TRBJ2-3,NA,CASSLFQSADTQYF,TGTGCCAGCAGTTTGTTCCAGTCAGCAGATACGCAGTATTTT
NA,TRBV7-8,TRBJ1-1,NA,CASSLWGENTEAFF,TGTGCCAGCAGCTTATGGGGGGAGAACACTGAAGCTTTCTTT
NA,TRBV11-2,TRBJ1-4,TRBD1,CASSPQGGRGHNEKLFF,TGTGCCAGCAGCCCGCAAGGGGGCCGGGGCCATAATGAAAAACTGTTTTTT
NA,TRBV10-3,TRBJ2-5,NA,CAISEGTSPQETQYF,TGTGCCATCAGTGAAGGGACTTCGCCTCAAGAGACCCAGTACTTC
NA,TRBV10-2,TRBJ2-1,TRBD1,CASSNGQGNEQFF,TGCGCCAGCAGTAACGGACAGGGCAATGAGCAGTTCTTC
NA,TRBV29-1,TRBJ2-7,TRBD2,CSVETGTSGYEQYF,TGCAGCGTTGAAACTGGGACTAGCGGGTACGAGCAGTACTTC
once,TRBV19,TRBJ1-5,NA,CASSIRDTNQPQHF,TGTGCCAGTAGTATAAGGGACACCAATCAGCCCCAGCATTTT
NA,TRBV7-9,TRBJ1-1,NA,CASSPVLGGTEAFF,TGTGCCAGCAGCCCTGTTCTAGGGGGCACTGAAGCTTTCTTT
NA,TRBV4-1,TRBJ1-1,TRBD1,CASSLSLTGRTEAFF,TGCGCCAGCAGCCTCTCTCTGACAGGGAGAACTGAAGCTTTCTTT
NA,TRBV9,TRBJ2-1,TRBD1,CASSPAGGRNEQFF,TGTGCCAGCAGCCCGGCAGGGGGCCGCAATGAGCAGTTCTTC
NA,TRBV29-1,TRBJ2-7,TRBD1,CSVEDRGTGYEQYF,TGCAGCGTTGAAGATCGAGGGACAGGGTACGAGCAGTACTTC
NA,TRBV9,TRBJ2-6,NA,CASSLHQESGANVLTF,TGTGCCAGCAGCCTTCATCAGGAGTCTGGGGCCAACGTCCTGACTTTC
NA,TRBV25-1,TRBJ2-7,NA,CASSGTGTPGEQYF,TGTGCCAGCAGCGGAACCGGGACGCCTGGCGAGCAGTACTTC
NA,TRBV5-1,TRBJ2-3,NA,CASSTRVSGTDTQYF,TGCGCCAGCAGCACCCGGGTATCAGGCACAGATACGCAGTATTTT
once,TRBV4-1,TRBJ1-6,NA,CASSPLNRDGLNSPLHF,TGCGCCAGCAGCCCATTAAACCGGGACGGGCTAAATTCACCCCTCCACTTT
NA,TRBV9,TRBJ1-1,NA,CASSLWRNTEAFF,TGTGCCAGCAGCTTATGGAGGAACACTGAAGCTTTCTTT
once,TRBV19,TRBJ2-7,TRBD2,CASSIRPSGTYEQYF,TGTGCCAGTAGTATTCGGCCTAGCGGGACTTACGAGCAGTACTTC
NA,TRBV4-1,TRBJ1-2,TRBD1,CASSQLRVQGGLRYGYTF,TGCGCCAGCAGCCAGCTAAGGGTACAGGGGGGTTTACGGTATGGCTACACCTTC
NA,TRBV28,TRBJ1-2,NA,CASSPREGYTF,TGTGCCAGCAGCCCCCGGGAAGGCTACACCTTC
NA,TRBV27,TRBJ1-6,NA,CASSLLGAGSPLHF,TGTGCCAGCAGTTTATTGGGGGCGGGCTCACCCCTCCACTTT